These 18 T cell receptor beta chains came from one sample sequenced in a study of T cell responses to AZD1222 COVID-19 vaccine. Generated by immunoSEQ multiplex PCR, the TCRdb table keeps only in-frame clones and is missing some. The sample yields fewer than 150,000 clones, approximately 89% seen once. Here the sequenced sample was peripheral blood, taken on day 0 of AZD1222 vaccination. Receptors originate from an adult in good health.

This chain links TRBV4-1 with TRBJ2-7, with a weak D call TRBD2 (6 bases). The CDR3 runs 15 residues. Trimming shortened V by 2 bases and J by 5 bases, and 16 bases separated the two germline ends. CDR1 is MGHRA and CDR2 is YSYEKL in the germline V gene. The CDR3 loop reads CASSQPGTGRNEQYF. The CDR3 nucleotides are TGCGCCAGCAGCCAACCCGGGACTGGCCGCAACGAGCAGTACTTC.

The chain uses TRBV7-2 and TRBJ2-7, with unresolved D. V was shortened by 5 bases and J by 0 bases, with 2 bases between the two germline ends. CDR1 SGHTA and CDR2 FQGNSA come from the germline V gene. This CDR3 spans 11 amino acids. CDR3 in amino acids: CASSVSYEQYF. CDR3 coding DNA: TGTGCCAGCAGCGTCTCCTACGAGCAGTACTTC.

The chain carries TRBV20-1 and TRBJ2-7; D might be TRBD2 (5 bases). The V gene lost 5 bases and the J gene lost 7 bases, with 12 bases spanning the gap. This CDR3 spans 11 amino acids. Germline lookup yields CDR1 DFQATT and CDR2 SNEGSKA (reference sequence). CDR3 amino acids: CSASDGGEQYF. The DNA of the CDR3 is TGCAGTGCTTCCGACGGAGGAGAGCAGTACTTC.

In regard to this clone: Other DNA sequences of this sample code for an identical CDR3. The genes are TRBV18 and TRBJ2-7, with TRBD1 identical over 10 bases. This CDR3 comprises 13 residues. The V gene end was trimmed by 3 bases and the J gene end by 7 bases; junction bases not matched to a gene: 3. CDR1 and CDR2 (germline): KGHSH, LQKENI. CDR3 DNA sequence: TGTGCCAGCTCACCTGGACAGGGGGGTGAGCAGTACTTC. As protein: CASSPGQGGEQYF. Using reference TRBV18 and TRBJ2-7 for the parts outside the CDR3, the full variable domain is NAGVMQNPRHLVRRRGQEARLRCSPMKGHSHVYWYRQLPEEGLKFMVYLQKENIIDESGMPKERFSAEFPKEGPSILRIQQVVRGDSAAYFCASSPGQGGEQYFGPGTRLTVT.

The gene calls are TRBV19 and TRBJ2-7, with D unresolved. The CDR3 spans 14 residues. Germline assignment: CDR1 LNHDA and CDR2 SQIVND (reference sequence). V shed 5 bases and J shed 0 bases, with 11 bases lying between them. This chain's CDR3 is CASSVASTSYEQYF. In DNA form, the CDR3 reads TGTGCCAGTAGTGTGGCTTCAACCTCCTACGAGCAGTACTTC. The full variable domain, its missing parts supplied by reference TRBV19 and TRBJ2-7, is DGGITQSPKYLFRKEGQNVTLSCEQNLNHDAMYWYRQDPGQGLRLIYYSQIVNDFQKGDIAEGYSVSREKKESFPLTVTSAQKNPTAFYLCASSVASTSYEQYFGPGTRLTVT.

The rearrangement links TRBV7-9 to TRBJ2-7; D not certain. V was pared by 1 base and J by 3 bases, with 4 bases between. CDR1 is SEHNR, CDR2 FQNEAQ, per germline (reference sequence). The CDR3 has 12 amino acids. CDR3 nucleotide sequence: TGTGCCAGCAGCTTAGACCACTACGAGCAGTACTTC. Amino acid sequence: CASSLDHYEQYF. Full variable domain (remainder filled in from reference TRBV7-9 and TRBJ2-7): DTGVSQNPRHKITKRGQNVTFRCDPISEHNRLYWYRQTLGQGPEFLTYFQNEAQLEKSRLLSDRFSAERPKGSFSTLEIQRTEQGDSAMYLCASSLDHYEQYFGPGTRLTVT.

The rearrangement uses TRBV2 and TRBJ1-6, with TRBD1 matching over 7 bases. The CDR3 length is 15 residues. CDR1 and CDR2 (germline): SNHLY, FYNNEI. V lost 0 bases to trimming and J lost 9 bases; unmatched junction nucleotides: 5. The CDR3 region is CASSEADRVGSPLHF. CDR3 bases: TGTGCCAGCAGTGAAGCCGACAGGGTTGGTTCACCCCTCCACTTT.

A single count supports this clone. The chain employs TRBV7-3 and TRBJ2-7, with 7 bases lining up with TRBD1. CDR3 length: 17 amino acids. V dropped 5 bases and J dropped 2; count of bases not matched to a gene: 15. The V gene's germline CDR1 is SGHTA and CDR2 FQGTGA. The CDR3 protein is CASSRLPNLGQAYEQYF. DNA for the CDR3: TGTGCCAGCAGCCGATTACCGAACTTAGGACAGGCCTACGAGCAGTACTTC.

The chain combines TRBV7-9 with TRBJ2-1; weak D call: TRBD1 (5 bases). CDR3 length equals 12 residues. The V and J ends lost 5 bases and 8 bases respectively, with 10 bases between them. The germline gives CDR1 SEHNR, CDR2 FQNEAQ (reference sequence). The CDR3 reads CASSLQVDEQFF. In nucleotides, the CDR3 is TGTGCCAGCAGCCTACAGGTGGATGAGCAGTTCTTC. Based on the CDR3 plus reference TRBV7-9 and TRBJ2-1, the full variable domain is DTGVSQNPRHKITKRGQNVTFRCDPISEHNRLYWYRQTLGQGPEFLTYFQNEAQLEKSRLLSDRFSAERPKGSFSTLEIQRTEQGDSAMYLCASSLQVDEQFFGPGTRLTVL.

The chain carries TRBV7-8 and TRBJ2-5; 13 bases align to TRBD2. Germline trimming cut 1 base from V and 7 bases from J; bases unmatched to any gene: 9. The CDR3 sequence is 17 residues long. Germline-derived CDR1 and CDR2 are SGHVS and FQNEAQ. The CDR3 DNA is TGTGCCAGCAGCTTAGTGGGGGGGACTAGCGGGACCCCGACCCAGTACTTC. Protein sequence: CASSLVGGTSGTPTQYF.

The gene calls are TRBV10-1 and TRBJ2-3; no clear D. This CDR3 has 13 residues. The V gene lost 2 bases and the J gene lost 2 bases, with 5 bases spanning the gap. Germline CDR1 and CDR2: WNHNN and SYGVQD (reference sequence). The chain's CDR3 is CASSEKSTDTQYF. In DNA form, the CDR3 reads TGCGCCAGCAGTGAGAAATCCACAGATACGCAGTATTTT.

This chain uses TRBV7-6 with TRBJ2-1; no definite D call. Germline CDR1 reads SGHVS; CDR2 reads FNYEAQ. This CDR3 spans 13 amino acids. The V and J ends lost 0 bases and 9 bases respectively, with 9 bases between them. For the CDR3, the DNA is TGTGCCAGCAGCTTAGCATTAGTGGGTGAGCAGTTCTTC. Its protein product is CASSLALVGEQFF.

The chain joins TRBV2 to TRBJ1-2, with D unresolved. CDR3 length: 10 residues. V dropped 2 bases and J dropped 5 bases, with 0 bases sitting between them. The germline gives CDR1 SNHLY, CDR2 FYNNEI. As DNA, the CDR3 is TGTGCCAGCAGTGAATATGGCTACACCTTC. It yields the protein CASSEYGYTF. Supplemented by reference TRBV2 and TRBJ1-2, the full variable domain reads EPEVTQTPSHQVTQMGQEVILRCVPISNHLYFYWYRQILGQKVEFLVSFYNNEISEKSEIFDDQFSVERPDGSNFTLKIRSTKLEDSAMYFCASSEYGYTFGSGTRLTVV.

The rearrangement links TRBV5-1 to TRBJ2-2; possible D gene TRBD2, 5 bases. The CDR3 runs to 14 residues. Germline V gene data show CDR1 as SGHRS and CDR2 as YFSETQ. V was shortened by 4 bases and J by 7 bases, with 14 bases between the two germline ends. CDR3 residues: CASSTKLDLGELFF. As DNA, the CDR3 is TGCGCCAGCAGCACGAAACTAGATCTCGGGGAGCTGTTTTTT.

The chain has TRBV3-1 (or the pseudogene TRBV3-2) and TRBJ2-7, with D perhaps given as TRBD1 or TRBD2 (5 bases each). The germline V and J ends were trimmed by 2 bases and 6 bases, with 8 bases remaining between them. Germline V gene lookup returns CDR1 LGHDT and CDR2 YNNKEL (reference sequence). This CDR3 comprises 12 residues. CDR3 coding DNA: TGTGCCAGCAGCCAATGGGGACGCGAGCAGTACTTC. Protein: CASSQWGREQYF.

The chain has TRBV5-4 and TRBJ2-7; 8 bases are shared with TRBD2. The CDR3 covers 16 residues. With 1 base clipped from V and 2 bases from J, the junction kept 8 bases outside the gene matches. CDR1 SGHNT and CDR2 YYREEE come from the germline V gene (reference sequence). The DNA of the CDR3 is TGTGCCAGCAGCTTGTCTGCGGGAGGCCGACCCTACGAGCAGTACTTC. It codes for CASSLSAGGRPYEQYF.

This chain connects TRBV10-1 to TRBJ1-2; D gene ambiguous. CDR3 length: 12 residues. V was clipped by 11 bases and J by 3 bases, with 13 bases between them. Germline assignment: CDR1 WNHNN and CDR2 SYGVQD (reference sequence). DNA of the CDR3: TGCGCCCTCCCGGCCCCTCACTATGGCTACACCTTC. This gives the protein CALPAPHYGYTF.

V is TRBV15 and J is TRBJ2-3; 8 nucleotides agree with TRBD2. V shed 2 bases and J 3 bases; nucleotides not matched to a gene: 7. Germline CDR1 and CDR2: LNHNV and YYDKDF (reference sequence). The CDR3 is 16 residues long. CDR3 DNA: TGTGCCACCAGCAGAACGGGGGGGCCCGCTACAGATACGCAGTATTTT. Translated, it gives CATSRTGGPATDTQYF.